Each of the 17 T cell receptor beta chains below was sequenced from the same sample in a study of technical replicates of blood from a handful of donors. Repertoires were generated with immunoSEQ multiplex PCR, while TCRdb's copy carries only in-frame clones and drops some. The sample gives under 95,000 clones, roughly 96% of which show up once; 0.2% to 0.3% is in the top ten. The sequencing input was T cells isolated from PBMCs. Receptors originate from a human donor in good health.

The rearrangement links TRBV28 to TRBJ1-3, with TRBD1 matching over 9 bases. This CDR3 is 16 amino acids long. J lost 0 bases, V lost 5 bases, and 5 bases had no gene match. Germline V gene lookup returns CDR1 MDHEN and CDR2 SYDVKM. The CDR3 loop is CASSPGQGPSGNTIYF. CDR3 DNA sequence: TGTGCCAGCAGTCCGGGACAGGGTCCCTCTGGAAACACCATATATTTT.

This chain links TRBV19 with TRBJ2-1, with a weak D call TRBD2 (7 bases). The germline gives CDR1 LNHDA, CDR2 SQIVND (reference sequence). V was trimmed by 7 bases and J by 8 bases, leaving 18 bases between them. CDR3 length equals 14 residues. CDR3 region: CASNQVGGLDEQFF. In DNA, the CDR3 is TGTGCCAGTAATCAGGTGGGGGGGCTCGATGAGCAGTTCTTC.

This chain links TRBV4-1 with TRBJ2-7, with 8 bases aligning to TRBD2. Germline assignment: CDR1 MGHRA and CDR2 YSYEKL. V gave up 1 base and J gave up 1 base; unmatched junction bases: 3. This CDR3 has 15 amino acids. CDR3 sequence reads: CASSQGGGGSYEQYF. In DNA, the CDR3 is TGCGCCAGCAGCCAAGGTGGCGGGGGGTCCTACGAGCAGTACTTC.

The rearrangement links TRBV29-1 to TRBJ1-2, with TRBD1 as a possible D gene (5 bases). The V and J ends lost 5 bases and 13 bases respectively, with 23 bases between them. This CDR3 region has 13 residues. Germline assignment: CDR1 SQVTM and CDR2 ANQGSEA. CDR3: CSVRKGQGRQSTF. The CDR3, as DNA: TGCAGCGTTCGCAAGGGGCAGGGTCGTCAAAGCACCTTC. Using reference TRBV29-1 and TRBJ1-2 for the parts outside the CDR3, the full variable domain is SAVISQKPSRDICQRGTSLTIQCQVDSQVTMMFWYRQQPGQSLTLIATANQGSEATYESGFVIDKFPISRPNLTFSTLTVSNMSPEDSSIYLCSVRKGQGRQSTFGSGTRLTVV.

As DNA, the CDR3 is TGTGCCAGCAGCTTAGTATCCCTACTAGCGGGGAGCACAGATACGCAGTATTTT. Translated, it gives CASSLVSLLAGSTDTQYF. The rearrangement links TRBV7-6 to TRBJ2-3; 10 bases fit TRBD2. Germline V lookup: CDR1 SGHVS, CDR2 FNYEAQ. The CDR3 has 18 residues. With V trimmed by 1 base and J by 0 bases, 7 bases remained unmatched.

The chain carries TRBV6-5 and TRBJ1-2; D might be TRBD1 (6 bases). Germline V gives CDR1 MNHEY, CDR2 SVGAGI. V lost 0 bases, J lost 4 bases, and 12 bases lay in between. The CDR3 loop spans 15 amino acids. The CDR3 protein is CASSYSGGSGYGYTF. DNA for the CDR3: TGTGCCAGCAGTTACTCTGGGGGCTCGGGCTATGGCTACACCTTC.

The chain couples TRBV28 to TRBJ1-1; D is possibly TRBD1 (6 bases). The CDR3 covers 14 residues. V shed 11 bases and J shed 0 bases, with 16 bases lying between them. Germline V gene lookup returns CDR1 MDHEN and CDR2 SYDVKM. The CDR3 sequence: CASSWGQMNTEAFF. CDR3 sequence (DNA): TGTGCCTCATCCTGGGGGCAGATGAACACTGAAGCTTTCTTT.

For the CDR3, the DNA is TGCGCCAGCAGCCAAGCCCACTCCCGGGACAGAAAGAATCAGCCCCAGCATTTT. Its translation is CASSQAHSRDRKNQPQHF. The chain carries TRBV4-1 and TRBJ1-5; 7 positions match TRBD1. This CDR3 spans 18 amino acids. V shed 1 base, J shed 4 bases, and the junction held 13 bases outside the gene matches. The V gene's germline CDR1 is MGHRA and CDR2 YSYEKL.

The gene calls are TRBV25-1 and TRBJ1-2; D remains ambiguous. The CDR3 runs 11 residues. CDR1 is MGHDK, CDR2 SYGVNS, per germline. With 1 base removed from V and 8 bases from J, the gap between germline ends came to 5 bases. The DNA for the CDR3 is TGTGCCAGCAGTGAATCCGAGGGCTACACCTTC. Protein product: CASSESEGYTF.

V gene TRBV30 combines with J gene TRBJ2-3; D not resolved. The germline V and J ends were trimmed by 2 bases and 2 bases, with 14 bases remaining between them. CDR3 length: 15 amino acids. Germline V gene data show CDR1 as GTSNPN and CDR2 as SVGIG (reference sequence). CDR3 protein: CAWSHSRIFTDTQYF. The CDR3 DNA reads TGTGCCTGGAGTCACTCGCGGATTTTCACAGATACGCAGTATTTT.

For the CDR3, the DNA is TGTGCCAGCAGATCAAAGGCAGGGTGGTACGAGCAGTACTTC. This codes for CASRSKAGWYEQYF. The chain has TRBV7-3 and TRBJ2-7; a weak D match, TRBD1 (5 bases). V was pared by 6 bases and J by 4 bases, with 16 bases between. This CDR3 is built from 14 residues. Germline CDR1 and CDR2: SGHTA and FQGTGA.

The CDR3 region is CAWSALGSGEKLFF. The DNA for the CDR3 is TGTGCCTGGAGTGCATTGGGCAGTGGCGAAAAACTGTTTTTT. The chain couples TRBV30 to TRBJ1-4, with no clear D. CDR1 GTSNPN and CDR2 SVGIG come from the germline V gene (reference sequence). Deletions cut 1 base from V and 8 bases from J, with 14 bases between. This CDR3 comprises 14 residues.

V is TRBV2 and J is TRBJ1-1; weak D call: TRBD1 (5 bases). V was shortened by 8 bases and J by 0 bases, with 19 bases between the two germline ends. The CDR3 is made up of 16 amino acids. Germline lookup yields CDR1 SNHLY and CDR2 FYNNEI. DNA for the CDR3: TGTGCCAGCGGTGGACTGGGGGGTCCTATGAACACTGAAGCTTTCTTT. Amino acid sequence: CASGGLGGPMNTEAFF.

The CDR3 spells CASSGSGNTEAFF. The CDR3 coding sequence is TGTGCCAGCAGTGGGTCAGGAAACACTGAAGCTTTCTTT. This chain joins TRBV6-1 and TRBJ1-1; D uncertain. The germline CDR1 and CDR2 sequences are MNHNS and SASEGT. The germline V and J ends were trimmed by 4 bases and 2 bases, with 8 bases remaining between them. The CDR3 has 13 residues.

The chain combines TRBV19 with TRBJ1-1; D gene ambiguous. The V and J ends lost 0 bases and 6 bases respectively, with 8 bases between them. The CDR3 runs to 13 residues. Germline CDR1 reads LNHDA; CDR2 reads SQIVND (reference sequence). This CDR3 is CASSIEGGAEAFF. The CDR3 DNA is TGTGCCAGTAGTATAGAGGGAGGTGCTGAAGCTTTCTTT. The variable domain in full, with the rest retrieved from reference TRBV19 and TRBJ1-1, is DGGITQSPKYLFRKEGQNVTLSCEQNLNHDAMYWYRQDPGQGLRLIYYSQIVNDFQKGDIAEGYSVSREKKESFPLTVTSAQKNPTAFYLCASSIEGGAEAFFGQGTRLTVV.

The chain carries TRBV11-2 and TRBJ2-5, with 11 bases that match TRBD2. V lost 7 bases and J lost 5; bases outside the gene matches: 9. The germline V gene has CDR1 SGHAT and CDR2 FQNNGV. The CDR3 length is 15 residues. CDR3 nucleotide sequence: TGTGCCAGCACCCAGGGGCTAGCGGGAGGTGAGACCCAGTACTTC. This gives the protein CASTQGLAGGETQYF.

The J gene is TRBJ1-3, the V gene TRBV19, with a tentative D call TRBD1 (5 bases). In germline, CDR1 is LNHDA, CDR2 SQIVND (reference sequence). V was trimmed by 2 bases and J by 3 bases, leaving 11 bases between them. The CDR3 spans 15 residues. Here the CDR3 reads CASSIRGADGNTIYF. CDR3 bases: TGTGCCAGTAGTATACGTGGGGCGGATGGAAACACCATATATTTT.